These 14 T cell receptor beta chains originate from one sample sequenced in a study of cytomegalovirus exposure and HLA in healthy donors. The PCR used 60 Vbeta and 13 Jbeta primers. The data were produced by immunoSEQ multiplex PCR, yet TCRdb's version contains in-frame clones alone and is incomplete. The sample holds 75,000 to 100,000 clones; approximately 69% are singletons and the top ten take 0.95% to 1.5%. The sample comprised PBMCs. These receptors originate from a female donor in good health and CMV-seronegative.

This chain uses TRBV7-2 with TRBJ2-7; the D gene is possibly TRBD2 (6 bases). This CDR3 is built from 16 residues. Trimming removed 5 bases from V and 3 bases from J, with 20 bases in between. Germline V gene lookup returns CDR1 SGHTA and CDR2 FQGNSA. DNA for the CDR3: TGTGCCAGCAGCCTAATGGGATTGACTAGGTACTACGAGCAGTACTTC. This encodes CASSLMGLTRYYEQYF. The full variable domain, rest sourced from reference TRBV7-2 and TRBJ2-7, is GAGVSQSPSNKVTEKGKDVELRCDPISGHTALYWYRQSLGQGLEFLIYFQGNSAPDKSGLPSDRFSAERTGGSVSTLTIQRTQQEDSAVYLCASSLMGLTRYYEQYFGPGTRLTVT.

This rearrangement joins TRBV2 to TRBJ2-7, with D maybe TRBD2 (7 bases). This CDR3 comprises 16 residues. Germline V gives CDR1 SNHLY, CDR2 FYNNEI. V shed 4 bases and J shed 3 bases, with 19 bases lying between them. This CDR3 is CASSAAQGGVGYEQYF. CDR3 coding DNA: TGTGCCAGCAGTGCGGCCCAAGGGGGGGTAGGCTACGAGCAGTACTTC.

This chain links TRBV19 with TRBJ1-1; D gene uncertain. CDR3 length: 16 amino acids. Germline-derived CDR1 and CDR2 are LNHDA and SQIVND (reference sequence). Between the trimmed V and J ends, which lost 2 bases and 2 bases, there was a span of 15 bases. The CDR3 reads CASSIPSGVANTEAFF. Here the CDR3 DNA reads TGTGCCAGTAGTATACCCTCCGGGGTAGCTAACACTGAAGCTTTCTTT.

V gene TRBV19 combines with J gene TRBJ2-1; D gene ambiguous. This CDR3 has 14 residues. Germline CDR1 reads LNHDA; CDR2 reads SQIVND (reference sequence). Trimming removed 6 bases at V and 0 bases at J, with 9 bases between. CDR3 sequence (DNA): TGTGCCAGTAGCCTACTTAGCTCCTACAATGAGCAGTTCTTC. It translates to CASSLLSSYNEQFF.

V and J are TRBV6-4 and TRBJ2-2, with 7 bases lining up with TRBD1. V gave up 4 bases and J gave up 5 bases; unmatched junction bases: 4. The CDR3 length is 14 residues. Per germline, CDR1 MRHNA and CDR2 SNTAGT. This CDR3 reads CASSGDSHTGELFF. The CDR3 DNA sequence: TGTGCCAGCAGTGGGGACAGTCATACCGGGGAGCTGTTTTTT.

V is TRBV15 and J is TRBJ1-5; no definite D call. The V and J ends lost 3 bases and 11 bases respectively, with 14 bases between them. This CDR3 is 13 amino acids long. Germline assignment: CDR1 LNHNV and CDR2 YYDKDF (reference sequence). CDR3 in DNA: TGTGCCACCAGCAGCATCACCGCCCACTCCCAGCATTTT. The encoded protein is CATSSITAHSQHF.

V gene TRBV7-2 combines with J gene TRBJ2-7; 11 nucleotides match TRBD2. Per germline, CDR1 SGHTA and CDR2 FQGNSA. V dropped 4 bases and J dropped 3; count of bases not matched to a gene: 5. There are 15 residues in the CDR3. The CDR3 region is CASSSSGTSGYEQYF. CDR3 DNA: TGTGCCAGCAGCTCATCCGGGACTAGCGGCTACGAGCAGTACTTC.

The CDR3 sequence is CASSLDGGARETQYF. Written as DNA, the CDR3 is TGCGCCAGCAGCTTGGATGGGGGGGCGCGGGAGACCCAGTACTTC. The J gene is TRBJ2-5, the V gene TRBV5-1, with a possible D match to TRBD2 (7 bases). This CDR3 has 15 residues. Germline V gene sequence: CDR1 SGHRS, CDR2 YFSETQ. The germline V and J ends were trimmed by 0 bases and 5 bases, with 14 bases remaining between them.

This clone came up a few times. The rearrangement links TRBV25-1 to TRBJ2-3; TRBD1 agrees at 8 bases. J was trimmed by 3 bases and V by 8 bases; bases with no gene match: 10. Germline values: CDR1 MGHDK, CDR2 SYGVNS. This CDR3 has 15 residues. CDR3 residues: CASANRDRGTDTQYF. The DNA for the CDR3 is TGTGCCAGCGCTAATCGAGACAGGGGAACAGATACGCAGTATTTT.

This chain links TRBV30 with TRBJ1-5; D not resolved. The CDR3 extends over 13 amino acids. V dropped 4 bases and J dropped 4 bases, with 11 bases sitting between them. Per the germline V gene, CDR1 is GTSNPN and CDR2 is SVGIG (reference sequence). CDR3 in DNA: TGTGCCTGGAATCAACAGCCGAATCAGCCCCAGCATTTT. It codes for CAWNQQPNQPQHF. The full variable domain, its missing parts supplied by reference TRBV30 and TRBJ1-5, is SQTIHQWPATLVQPVGSPLSLECTVEGTSNPNLYWYRQAAGRGLQLLFYSVGIGQISSEVPQNLSASRPQDRQFILSSKKLLLSDSGFYLCAWNQQPNQPQHFGDGTRLSIL.

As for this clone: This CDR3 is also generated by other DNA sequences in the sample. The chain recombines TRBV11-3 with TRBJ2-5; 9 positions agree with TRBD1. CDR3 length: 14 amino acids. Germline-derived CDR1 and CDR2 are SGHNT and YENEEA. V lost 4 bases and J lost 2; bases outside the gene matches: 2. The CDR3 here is CASSWTGAQETQYF. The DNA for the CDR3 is TGTGCCAGCAGCTGGACAGGGGCACAAGAGACCCAGTACTTC.

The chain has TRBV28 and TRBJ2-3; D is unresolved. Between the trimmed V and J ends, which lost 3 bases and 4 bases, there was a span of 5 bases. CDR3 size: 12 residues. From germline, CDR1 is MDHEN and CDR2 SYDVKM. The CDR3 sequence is CASSFVADTQYF. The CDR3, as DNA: TGTGCCAGCAGTTTCGTCGCAGATACGCAGTATTTT.

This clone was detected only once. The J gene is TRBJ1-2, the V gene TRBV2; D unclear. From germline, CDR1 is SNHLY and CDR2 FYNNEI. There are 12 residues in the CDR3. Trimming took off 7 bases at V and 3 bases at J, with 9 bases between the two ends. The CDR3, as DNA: TGTGCCAGCACCGAGTACGACTATGGCTACACCTTC. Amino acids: CASTEYDYGYTF.

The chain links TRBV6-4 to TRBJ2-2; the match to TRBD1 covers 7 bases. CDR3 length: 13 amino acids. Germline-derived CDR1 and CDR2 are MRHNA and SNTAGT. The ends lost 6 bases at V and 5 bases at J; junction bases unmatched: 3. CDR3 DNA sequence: TGTGCCAGCAGCGGGACAGAAACCGGGGAGCTGTTTTTT. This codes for CASSGTETGELFF.